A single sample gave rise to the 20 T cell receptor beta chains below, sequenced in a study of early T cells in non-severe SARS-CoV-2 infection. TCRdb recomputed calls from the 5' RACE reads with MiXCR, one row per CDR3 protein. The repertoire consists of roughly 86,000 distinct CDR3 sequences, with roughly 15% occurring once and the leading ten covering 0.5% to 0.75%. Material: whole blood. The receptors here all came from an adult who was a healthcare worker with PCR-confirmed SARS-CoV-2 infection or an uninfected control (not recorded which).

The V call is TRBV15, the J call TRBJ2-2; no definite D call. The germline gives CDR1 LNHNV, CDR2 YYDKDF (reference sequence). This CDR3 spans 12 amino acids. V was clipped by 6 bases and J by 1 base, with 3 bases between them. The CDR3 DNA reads TGTGCCACCAGGGAGAACACCGGGGAGCTGTTTTTT. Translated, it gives CATRENTGELFF.

Here the CDR3 reads CASSPSGGPRGYTF. The DNA of the CDR3 is TGTGCCAGCAGCCCTTCGGGGGGGCCGCGGGGCTACACCTTC. The gene calls are TRBV11-2 and TRBJ1-2, with TRBD1 as a possible D gene (6 bases). The CDR3 spans 14 residues. Per the germline V gene, CDR1 is SGHAT and CDR2 is FQNNGV. V lost 5 bases and J lost 8, with 18 bases in between.

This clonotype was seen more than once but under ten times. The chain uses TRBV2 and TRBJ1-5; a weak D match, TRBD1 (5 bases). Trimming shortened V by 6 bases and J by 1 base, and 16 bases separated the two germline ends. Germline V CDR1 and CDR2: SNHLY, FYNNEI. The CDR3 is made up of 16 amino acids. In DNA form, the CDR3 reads TGTGCCAGCAGCGAAACCCGGCGGGGCAGCAATCAGCCCCAGCATTTT. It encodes CASSETRRGSNQPQHF. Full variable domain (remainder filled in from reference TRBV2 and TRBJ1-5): EPEVTQTPSHQVTQMGQEVILRCVPISNHLYFYWYRQILGQKVEFLVSFYNNEISEKSEIFDDQFSVERPDGSNFTLKIRSTKLEDSAMYFCASSETRRGSNQPQHFGDGTRLSIL.

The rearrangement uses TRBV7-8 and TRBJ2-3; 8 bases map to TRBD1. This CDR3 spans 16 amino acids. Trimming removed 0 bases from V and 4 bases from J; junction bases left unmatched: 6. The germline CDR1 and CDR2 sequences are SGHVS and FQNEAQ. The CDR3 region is CASSLARTGWSDTQYF. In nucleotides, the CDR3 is TGTGCCAGCAGCTTAGCGAGGACAGGGTGGTCAGATACGCAGTATTTT.

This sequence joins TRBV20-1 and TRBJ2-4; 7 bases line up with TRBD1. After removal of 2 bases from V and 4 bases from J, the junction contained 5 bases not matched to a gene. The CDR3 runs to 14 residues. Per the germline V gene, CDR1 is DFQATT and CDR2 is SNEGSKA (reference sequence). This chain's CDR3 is CSARSTGVKNIQYF. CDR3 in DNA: TGCAGTGCTAGATCCACAGGGGTGAAAAACATTCAGTACTTC.

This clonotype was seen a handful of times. The CDR3 protein is CASSLEGRETQYF. The CDR3 DNA is TGTGCCAGCAGCTTGGAGGGGCGAGAGACCCAGTACTTC. This chain links TRBV5-4 with TRBJ2-5; D perhaps matches TRBD1 (5 bases). Per the germline V gene, CDR1 is SGHNT and CDR2 is YYREEE (reference sequence). Deletions cut 0 bases from V and 4 bases from J, with 7 bases between. The CDR3 loop spans 13 amino acids.

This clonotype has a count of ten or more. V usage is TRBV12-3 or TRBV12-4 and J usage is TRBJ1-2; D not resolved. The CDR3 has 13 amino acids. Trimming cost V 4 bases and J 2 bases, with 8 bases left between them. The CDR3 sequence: CASSYGTNYGYTF. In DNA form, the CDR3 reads TGTGCCAGCAGTTATGGCACCAACTATGGCTACACCTTC.

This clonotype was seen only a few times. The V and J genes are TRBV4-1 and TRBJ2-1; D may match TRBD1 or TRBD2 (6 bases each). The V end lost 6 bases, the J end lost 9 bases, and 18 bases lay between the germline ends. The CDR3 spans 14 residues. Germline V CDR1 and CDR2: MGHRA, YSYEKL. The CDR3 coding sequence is TGCGCCAGCAGGCCGCTAGGGGGGCTGGGTGAGCAGTTCTTC. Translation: CASRPLGGLGEQFF.

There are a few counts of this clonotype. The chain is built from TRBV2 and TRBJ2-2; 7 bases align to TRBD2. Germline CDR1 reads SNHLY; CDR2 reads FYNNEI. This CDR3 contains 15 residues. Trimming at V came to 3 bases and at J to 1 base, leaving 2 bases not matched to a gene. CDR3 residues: CASSDGLENTGELFF. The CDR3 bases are TGTGCCAGCAGTGACGGACTAGAGAACACCGGGGAGCTGTTTTTT.

The chain's CDR3 is CASSTPRWSRNEQYV. CDR3 nucleotides: TGTGCCAGCAGCACGCCTAGGTGGTCCAGGAACGAGCAGTACGTC. This sequence joins TRBV21-1 and TRBJ2-7. TRBV21-1 is a listed pseudogene. CDR3 length: 15 amino acids.

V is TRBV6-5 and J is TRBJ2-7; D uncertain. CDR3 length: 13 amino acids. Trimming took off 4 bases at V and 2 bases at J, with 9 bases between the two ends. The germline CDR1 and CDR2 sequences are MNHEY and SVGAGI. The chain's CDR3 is CASSSWGTYEQYV. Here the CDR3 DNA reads TGTGCCAGCAGTTCGTGGGGAACCTACGAGCAGTACGTC.

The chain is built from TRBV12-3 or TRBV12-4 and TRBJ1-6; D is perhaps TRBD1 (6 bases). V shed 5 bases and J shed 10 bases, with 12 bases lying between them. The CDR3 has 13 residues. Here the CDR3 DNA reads TGTGCCAGCAGTCCGGAGGGGGGCTCACCCCTCCACTTT. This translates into CASSPEGGSPLHF.

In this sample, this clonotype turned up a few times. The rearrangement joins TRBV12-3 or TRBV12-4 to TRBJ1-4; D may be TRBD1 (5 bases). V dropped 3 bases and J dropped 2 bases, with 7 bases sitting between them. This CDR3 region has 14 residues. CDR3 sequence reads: CASSLQGTNEKLFF. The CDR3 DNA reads TGTGCCAGCAGTTTGCAGGGTACTAATGAAAAACTGTTTTTT.

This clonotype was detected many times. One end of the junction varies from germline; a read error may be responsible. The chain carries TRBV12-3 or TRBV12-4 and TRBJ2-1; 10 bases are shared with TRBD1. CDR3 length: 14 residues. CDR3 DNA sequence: TGTGCCAGCAGTCGACAGGGGGCGGACAAGGAGCAGTTCTTC. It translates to CASSRQGADKEQFF.

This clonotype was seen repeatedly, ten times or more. CDR3 in DNA: TGTGCCAGCAGCTCAGGGGGAACAGGGAGGTTTGATGAGCAGTTCTTC. This translates into CASSSGGTGRFDEQFF. This sequence joins TRBV21-1 and TRBJ2-1; the table assigns TRBD1, which was not confirmed against the DNA. TRBV21-1 is given as a pseudogene. This CDR3 is built from 16 residues.

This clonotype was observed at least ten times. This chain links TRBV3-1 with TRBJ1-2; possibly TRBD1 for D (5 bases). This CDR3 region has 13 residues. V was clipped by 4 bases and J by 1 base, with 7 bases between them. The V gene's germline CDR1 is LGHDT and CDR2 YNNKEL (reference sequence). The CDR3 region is CASSRDGNYGYTF. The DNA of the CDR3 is TGTGCCAGCAGCCGGGACGGTAACTATGGCTACACCTTC. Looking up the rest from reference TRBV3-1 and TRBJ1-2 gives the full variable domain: DTAVSQTPKYLVTQMGNDKSIKCEQNLGHDTMYWYKQDSKKFLKIMFSYNNKELIINETVPNRFSPKSPDKAHLNLHINSLELGDSAVYFCASSRDGNYGYTFGSGTRLTVV.

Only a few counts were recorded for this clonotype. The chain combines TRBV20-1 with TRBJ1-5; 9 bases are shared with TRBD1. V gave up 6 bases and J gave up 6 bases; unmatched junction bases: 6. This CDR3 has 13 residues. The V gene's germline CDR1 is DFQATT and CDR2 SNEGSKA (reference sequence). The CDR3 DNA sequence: TGCAGTGCCGGGACAGGGCCCCGTCAGCCCCAGCATTTT. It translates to CSAGTGPRQPQHF.

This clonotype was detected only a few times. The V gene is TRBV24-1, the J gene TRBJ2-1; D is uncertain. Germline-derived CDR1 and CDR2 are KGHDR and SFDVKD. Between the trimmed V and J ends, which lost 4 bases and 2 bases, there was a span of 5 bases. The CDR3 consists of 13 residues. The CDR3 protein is CATSDPPYNEQFF. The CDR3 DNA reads TGTGCCACCAGTGACCCCCCCTACAATGAGCAGTTCTTC.

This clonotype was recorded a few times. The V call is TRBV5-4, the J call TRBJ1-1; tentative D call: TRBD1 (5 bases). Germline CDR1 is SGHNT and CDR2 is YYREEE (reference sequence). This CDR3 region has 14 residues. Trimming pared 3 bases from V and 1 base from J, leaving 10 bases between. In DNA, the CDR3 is TGTGCCAGCAGCTCGAGACAGCGGAACACTGAAGCTTTCTTT. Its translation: CASSSRQRNTEAFF.

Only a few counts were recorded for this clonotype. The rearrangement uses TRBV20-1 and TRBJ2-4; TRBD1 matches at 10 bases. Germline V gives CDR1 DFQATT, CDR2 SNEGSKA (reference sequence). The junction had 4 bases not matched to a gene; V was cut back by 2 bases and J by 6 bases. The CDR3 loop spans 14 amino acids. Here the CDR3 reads CSARRRDRGNIQYF. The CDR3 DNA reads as TGCAGTGCTAGACGCCGGGACAGGGGAAACATTCAGTACTTC.